The clone carrying this T cell receptor beta chain has a handful of counts. The antigen is not known. PBMCs, at least 6 million per sample, were isolated. The total RNA that was extracted per sample amounted to at least 5 micrograms. This sample was included in a study of blood T cells in healthy people across ages. General study findings and limits: Expanded clonotype shifts may have been confounded, as the donors had an unknown CMV status.

The CDR3 contains 14 residues. The germline V gene has CDR1 MNHEY and CDR2 SVGEGT. J gave up 9 bases and V 4 bases, and 6 bases lay outside the gene matches. A second PCR of 7 to 11 cycles used a sample-barcoded 5' primer and a J-beta primer mix. Through a template-switch adaptor with 12 random nucleotides, each cDNA molecule received a tag. One entry per CDR3 protein, called by TCRdb with MiXCR from the 5' RACE reads. The sample carries roughly 800,000 distinct CDR3 sequences, more than 45% recorded once. Sample: blood. The receptor's source is a young man in good health. The J gene is TRBJ2-1, the V gene TRBV6-2 or TRBV6-3; 10 bases are a match to TRBD2. The CDR3 coding sequence is TGTGCCAGCAGTTCTACTCTAGCGGGAGCTGAGCAGTTCTTC. Its translation: CASSSTLAGAEQFF.